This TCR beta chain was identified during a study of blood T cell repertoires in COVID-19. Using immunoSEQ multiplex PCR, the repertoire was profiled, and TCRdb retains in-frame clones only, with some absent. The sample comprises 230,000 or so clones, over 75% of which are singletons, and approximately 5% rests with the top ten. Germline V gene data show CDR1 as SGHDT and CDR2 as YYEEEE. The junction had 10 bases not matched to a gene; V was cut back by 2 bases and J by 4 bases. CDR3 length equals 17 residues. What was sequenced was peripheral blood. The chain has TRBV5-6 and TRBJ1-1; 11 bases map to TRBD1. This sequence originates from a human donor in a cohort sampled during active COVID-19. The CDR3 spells CASSFGTGGSVSTEAFF. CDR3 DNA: TGTGCCAGCAGCTTCGGGACAGGGGGTTCGGTGAGCACTGAAGCTTTCTTT.